The rows below give T cell receptor beta chains drawn from one sample of a study of T cells in Graves' hyperthyroidism and ophthalmopathy. Each CDR3 protein is one row after TCRdb ran MiXCR on the multiplex PCR reads. Of hundreds of thousands of distinct CDR3 sequences in the sample, approximately 40% were seen once. The sequencing input was blood. These receptors were obtained from a woman in her thirties or forties with Graves' hyperthyroidism. CDR3s include the opening cysteine and the closing phenylalanine or tryptophan. A D gene is named only where the DNA matches it firmly. Only part of the rows carry a size: once, few, many, or a class if the clone is expanded.

size: .
V: TRBV6-2/TRBV6-3
J: TRBJ1-2
D: .
CDR3: CASKEPTFGQSYGYTF
DNA: TGTGCCAGTAAGGAACCGACCTTTGGACAGTCCTATGGCTACACCTTC

size: many
V: TRBV10-3
J: TRBJ2-5
D: .
CDR3: CAIRGEEGYQETQYF
DNA: TGTGCCATCAGGGGGGAAGAGGGGTACCAAGAGACCCAGTACTTC

size: many
V: TRBV5-1
J: TRBJ1-1
D: .
CDR3: CASGSKVNTEAFF
DNA: TGCGCCAGCGGGTCGAAGGTGAACACTGAAGCTTTCTTT

size: .
V: TRBV10-3
J: TRBJ1-3
D: .
CDR3: CASSYRTDSGNTIYF
DNA: TGTGCCAGCAGTTACCGGACGGACTCTGGAAACACCATATATTTT

size: few
V: TRBV7-2
J: TRBJ1-4
D: TRBD1
CDR3: CASSPRETGVYEKLFF
DNA: TGTGCCAGCAGCCCACGAGAGACAGGGGTGTATGAAAAACTGTTTTTT

size: .
V: TRBV5-1
J: TRBJ2-7
D: .
CDR3: CASSLGPSSLSYEQYF
DNA: TGCGCCAGCAGCTTGGGCCCCAGTTCCCTCTCCTACGAGCAGTACTTC

size: .
V: TRBV19
J: TRBJ1-3
D: .
CDR3: CASTPKGRESSGNTIYF
DNA: TGTGCCAGTACCCCTAAGGGACGGGAGAGCTCTGGAAACACCATATATTTT

size: many
V: TRBV2
J: TRBJ2-7
D: .
CDR3: CASSLAVGYEQYF
DNA: TGTGCCAGCAGTTTAGCAGTCGGCTACGAGCAGTACTTC

size: .
V: TRBV10-3
J: TRBJ1-1
D: .
CDR3: CAISGNKGMNTEAFF
DNA: TGTGCCATCAGTGGAAATAAGGGAATGAACACTGAAGCTTTCTTT

size: .
V: TRBV7-2
J: TRBJ2-7
D: .
CDR3: CASSEAREEFYEQYF
DNA: TGTGCCAGCAGTGAAGCGCGTGAGGAATTCTACGAGCAGTACTTC

size: many
V: TRBV7-9
J: TRBJ1-2
D: .
CDR3: CASSLGEDRGGYTF
DNA: TGTGCCAGCAGCTTAGGGGAGGACCGCGGAGGCTACACCTTC

size: few
V: TRBV9
J: TRBJ2-2
D: TRBD2
CDR3: CASTPGSASGRTGELFF
DNA: TGTGCCAGCACCCCCGGGAGTGCTAGCGGGCGCACCGGGGAGCTGTTTTTT

size: .
V: TRBV11-2
J: TRBJ2-2
D: .
CDR3: CASSPPGLTGNTGELFF
DNA: TGTGCCAGCAGCCCACCCGGACTGACAGGGAACACCGGGGAGCTGTTTTTT

size: .
V: TRBV11-1
J: TRBJ2-7
D: TRBD1
CDR3: CASSNPKTPGQYPFAGEQYF
DNA: TGTGCCAGCAGCAATCCGAAGACCCCGGGACAGTACCCCTTCGCAGGCGAACAGTACTTC

size: .
V: TRBV19
J: TRBJ2-2
D: .
CDR3: CASRSGSGELFF
DNA: TGTGCCAGCAGGTCGGGATCCGGGGAGCTGTTTTTT

size: few
V: TRBV7-8
J: TRBJ1-5
D: .
CDR3: CASSRTGQTDQPQHF
DNA: TGTGCCAGCAGCCGAACAGGACAGACCGATCAGCCCCAGCATTTT

size: .
V: TRBV28
J: TRBJ1-3
D: .
CDR3: CASSAQGPGNTIYF
DNA: TGTGCCAGCAGTGCCCAGGGTCCTGGAAACACCATATATTTT

size: .
V: TRBV7-2
J: TRBJ1-4
D: TRBD1
CDR3: CASSQPKDRRANEKLFF
DNA: TGCGCCAGCAGCCAACCGAAGGACAGGCGCGCTAATGAAAAACTGTTTTTT

size: once
V: TRBV10-3
J: TRBJ2-2
D: TRBD2
CDR3: CAISGTSGGDGELFF
DNA: TGTGCCATCAGCGGGACTAGCGGGGGGGACGGGGAGCTGTTTTTT

size: .
V: TRBV4-3
J: TRBJ2-7
D: .
CDR3: CASSQDKGSTNEQYF
DNA: TGCGCCAGCAGCCAAGATAAGGGGAGTACGAACGAGCAGTACTTC

size: .
V: TRBV20-1
J: TRBJ2-7
D: .
CDR3: CSATGNSYEQYF
DNA: TGCAGTGCAACAGGGAACTCCTACGAGCAGTACTTC

size: .
V: TRBV3-1
J: TRBJ1-3
D: .
CDR3: CASSQDRFRTIYF
DNA: TGTGCCAGCAGCCAAGATCGCTTTCGCACCATATATTTT

size: .
V: TRBV20-1
J: TRBJ2-3
D: TRBD2
CDR3: CSAQAASGGNTDTQYF
DNA: TGCAGTGCTCAAGCAGCTAGCGGGGGCAACACAGATACGCAGTATTTT

size: few
V: TRBV7-2
J: TRBJ1-2
D: .
CDR3: CASSQDSGGAGYGYTF
DNA: TGCGCCAGCAGCCAAGATTCTGGGGGGGCAGGCTATGGCTACACCTTC

size: many
V: TRBV10-3
J: TRBJ1-4
D: .
CDR3: CAISEPGQKATNEKLFF
DNA: TGTGCCATCAGTGAACCGGGACAAAAAGCAACTAATGAAAAACTGTTTTTT